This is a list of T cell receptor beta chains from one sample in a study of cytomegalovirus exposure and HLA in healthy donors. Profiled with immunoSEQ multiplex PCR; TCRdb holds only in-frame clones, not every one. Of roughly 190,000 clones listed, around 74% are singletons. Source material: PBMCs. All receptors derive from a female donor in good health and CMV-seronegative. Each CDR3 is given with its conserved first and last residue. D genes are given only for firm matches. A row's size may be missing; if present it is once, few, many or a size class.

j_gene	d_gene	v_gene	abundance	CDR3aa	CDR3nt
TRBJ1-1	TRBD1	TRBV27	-	CASSLIGTGGEAFF	TGTGCCAGCAGTTTAATCGGGACAGGGGGCGAAGCTTTCTTT
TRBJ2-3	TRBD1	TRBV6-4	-	CASSETGVERTDTQYF	TGTGCCAGCAGTGAAACAGGGGTGGAACGCACAGATACGCAGTATTTT
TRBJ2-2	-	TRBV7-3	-	CASSYRNTGELFF	TGTGCCAGCAGCTACAGGAACACCGGGGAGCTGTTTTTT
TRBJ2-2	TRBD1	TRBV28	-	CASSLTWDRGRTGELFF	TGTGCCAGCAGTTTGACTTGGGACAGGGGGCGAACCGGGGAGCTGTTTTTT
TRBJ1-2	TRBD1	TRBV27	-	CASWTGNYGYTF	TGTGCCAGCTGGACAGGGAACTATGGCTACACCTTC
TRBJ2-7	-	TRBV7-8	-	CASSLASSYEQYF	TGTGCCAGCAGCTTAGCATCGTCCTACGAGCAGTACTTC
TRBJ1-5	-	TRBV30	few	CAWSVNRDQPQHF	TGTGCCTGGAGTGTAAATCGTGATCAGCCCCAGCATTTT
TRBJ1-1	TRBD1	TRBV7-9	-	CASSPDREDTEAFF	TGTGCCAGCAGCCCGGACAGGGAGGATACTGAAGCTTTCTTT
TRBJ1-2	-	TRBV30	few	CAWSVLGLGYGYTF	TGTGCCTGGAGTGTACTAGGCCTCGGCTATGGCTACACCTTC
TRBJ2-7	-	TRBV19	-	CASSTYPSSYEQYF	TGTGCCAGTAGTACCTACCCGAGCTCCTACGAGCAGTACTTC
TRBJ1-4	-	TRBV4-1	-	CASSQSVTGFLNEKLFF	TGCGCCAGCAGCCAAAGCGTTACAGGGTTCCTTAATGAAAAACTGTTTTTT
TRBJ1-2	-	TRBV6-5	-	CATTRGGHNYGYTF	TGTGCCACCACCCGGGGGGGGCATAACTATGGCTACACCTTC
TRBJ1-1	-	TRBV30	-	CAHKMLYTEAFF	TGTGCCCACAAAATGTTGTACACTGAAGCTTTCTTT
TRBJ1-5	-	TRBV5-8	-	CASSVRDIPHQPQHF	TGTGCCAGCAGCGTCCGGGACATTCCCCATCAGCCCCAGCATTTT
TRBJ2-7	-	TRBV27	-	CASTGNGYEQYF	TGTGCCAGCACAGGGAATGGGTACGAGCAGTACTTC
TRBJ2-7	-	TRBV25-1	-	CASDSSYEQYF	TGTGCCAGCGATAGCTCCTACGAGCAGTACTTC
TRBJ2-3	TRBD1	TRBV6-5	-	CATSGQAAGDTQYF	TGTGCCACGTCTGGACAGGCGGCGGGAGATACGCAGTATTTT
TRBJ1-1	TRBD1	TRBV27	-	CASVRGLTEAFF	TGTGCCAGCGTGAGGGGGCTCACTGAAGCTTTCTTT
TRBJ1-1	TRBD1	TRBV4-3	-	CASSQTHPGTGGRHTEAFF	TGCGCCAGCAGCCAAACGCATCCCGGGACAGGGGGCAGACACACTGAAGCTTTCTTT
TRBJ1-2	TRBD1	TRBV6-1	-	CASSDAEGQGFSGYTF	TGTGCCAGCAGTGATGCGGAAGGACAGGGGTTTTCTGGCTACACCTTC
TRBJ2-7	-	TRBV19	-	CASSIALGLGGQASYEQYF	TGTGCCAGTAGTATTGCTCTGGGTCTGGGAGGACAGGCTAGTTACGAGCAGTACTTC
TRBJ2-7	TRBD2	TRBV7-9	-	CSSSGQLAGVGYEQYF	TGTTCCAGCAGCGGCCAGCTAGCGGGAGTTGGCTACGAGCAGTACTTC
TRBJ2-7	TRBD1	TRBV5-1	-	CASSLGQGFSYEQYF	TGCGCCAGCAGCCTGGGACAGGGGTTCTCCTACGAGCAGTACTTC
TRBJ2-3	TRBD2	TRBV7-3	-	CASSYRLAGDTDTQYF	TGTGCCAGCAGCTACCGACTAGCGGGGGACACAGATACGCAGTATTTT
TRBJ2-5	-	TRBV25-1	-	CASSEFDSLETQYF	TGTGCCAGCAGTGAATTTGACAGCTTGGAGACCCAGTACTTC
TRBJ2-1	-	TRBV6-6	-	CASSLPQVNEQFF	TGTGCCAGCAGCCTCCCACAGGTTAATGAGCAGTTCTTC
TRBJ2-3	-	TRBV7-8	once	CASRLRGFGTDTQYF	TGTGCCAGCAGACTAAGGGGATTTGGCACAGATACGCAGTATTTT
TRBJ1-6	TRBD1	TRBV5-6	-	CASSLGDRENSPLHF	TGTGCCAGCAGCTTGGGGGACAGGGAAAATTCACCCCTCCACTTT
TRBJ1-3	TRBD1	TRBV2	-	CASSEVGQVDSGNTIYF	TGTGCCAGCAGTGAAGTAGGACAGGTGGACTCTGGAAACACCATATATTTT
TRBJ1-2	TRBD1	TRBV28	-	CASSATQGFWGYTF	TGTGCCAGCAGTGCGACACAGGGGTTTTGGGGCTACACCTTC
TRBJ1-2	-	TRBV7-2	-	CASSRGGNYGYTF	TGTGCCAGCAGCAGGGGGGGGAACTATGGCTACACCTTC
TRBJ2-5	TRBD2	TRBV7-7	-	CASSFQLAEQETQYF	TGTGCCAGCAGCTTCCAACTAGCGGAGCAAGAGACCCAGTACTTC
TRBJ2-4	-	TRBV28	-	CASSLNSPANIQYF	TGTGCCAGCAGTTTGAACAGCCCAGCAAACATTCAGTACTTC
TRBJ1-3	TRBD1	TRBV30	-	CAWTGTGGTNTIYF	TGTGCCTGGACCGGGACAGGGGGAACAAACACCATATATTTT
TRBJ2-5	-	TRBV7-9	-	CASRGANQETQYF	TGTGCCAGCCGGGGAGCAAACCAAGAGACCCAGTACTTC
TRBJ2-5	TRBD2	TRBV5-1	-	CASSSGLAGRLQETQYF	TGCGCCAGCAGCTCGGGACTAGCGGGTCGTCTGCAAGAGACCCAGTACTTC
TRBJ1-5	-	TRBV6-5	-	CASSYLQGRPQHF	TGTGCCAGCAGTTACCTCCAGGGTAGGCCCCAGCATTTT
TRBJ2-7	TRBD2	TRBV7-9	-	CASSLGLADYEQYF	TGTGCCAGCAGCTTAGGACTAGCCGACTACGAGCAGTACTTC
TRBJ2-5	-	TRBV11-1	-	CASSSDSEETQYF	TGTGCCAGCAGCTCGGACAGCGAAGAGACCCAGTACTTC
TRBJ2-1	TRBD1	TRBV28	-	CASRVAGTGSYNEQFF	TGTGCCAGCAGAGTAGCCGGGACAGGGTCCTACAATGAGCAGTTCTTC
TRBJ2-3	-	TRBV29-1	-	CSVEKDGTSTDTQYF	TGCAGCGTTGAAAAGGACGGGACTAGCACAGATACGCAGTATTTT
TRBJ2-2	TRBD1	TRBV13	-	CASSGGGDRGYTGELFF	TGTGCCAGCAGCGGCGGGGGGGACAGGGGGTACACCGGGGAGCTGTTTTTT
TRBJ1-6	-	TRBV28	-	CASSSQVAGNSPLHF	TGTGCCAGCAGCTCGCAAGTCGCGGGGAATTCACCCCTCCACTTT
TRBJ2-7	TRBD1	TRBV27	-	CASSPGTGASYEQYF	TGTGCCAGCAGTCCCGGGACAGGGGCATCCTACGAGCAGTACTTC
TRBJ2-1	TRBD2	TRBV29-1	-	CSVERGPVGGGFYNEQFF	TGCAGTGTTGAAAGGGGCCCGGTCGGCGGGGGTTTCTACAATGAGCAGTTCTTC
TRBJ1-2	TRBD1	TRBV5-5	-	CASSTGQGSIGYGYTF	TGTGCCAGCAGCACCGGACAGGGGTCGATCGGCTATGGCTACACCTTC
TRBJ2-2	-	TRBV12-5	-	CASGHTDYPTGELFF	TGTGCTAGTGGCCACACCGACTACCCAACCGGGGAGCTGTTTTTT
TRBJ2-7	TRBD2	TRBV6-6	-	CASTPGTSGRSYEQYF	TGTGCCAGCACCCCCGGGACTAGCGGTCGCTCCTACGAGCAGTACTTC
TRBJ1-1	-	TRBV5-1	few	CASSSDLFPEAFF	TGCGCCAGCAGCTCCGACTTGTTCCCTGAAGCTTTCTTT
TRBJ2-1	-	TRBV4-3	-	CASSQDWGSSYNEQFF	TGCGCCAGCAGCCAAGATTGGGGCAGCTCCTACAATGAGCAGTTCTTC
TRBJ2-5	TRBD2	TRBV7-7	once	CASSLAGVAGGKETQYF	TGTGCTAGCAGCTTAGCGGGGGTAGCGGGAGGAAAAGAGACCCAGTACTTC
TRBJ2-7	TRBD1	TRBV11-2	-	CASSLDRDFSYEQYF	TGTGCCAGCAGCTTGGACAGGGACTTTTCCTACGAGCAGTACTTC
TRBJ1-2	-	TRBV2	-	CASRTVIYYGYTF	TGTGCCAGCAGGACAGTGATTTACTATGGCTACACCTTC
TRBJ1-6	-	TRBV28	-	CASSIRGNSPLHF	TGTGCCAGCAGCATCCGGGGAAATTCACCCCTCCACTTT
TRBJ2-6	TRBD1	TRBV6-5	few	CASSQQGSGANVLTF	TGTGCCAGCAGTCAACAGGGGTCTGGGGCCAACGTCCTGACTTTC